This TCR beta chain was recorded in a study of glioma-infiltrating T cells after dendritic cell vaccination. Data came from immunoSEQ multiplex PCR; TCRdb stores just in-frame clones and leaves some out. Here the sample spans 91,000 or so clones, 75% to 90% being singletons. The sample's time point: after dendritic cell vaccination, including at tumor progression/relapse. In germline, CDR1 is SNHLY, CDR2 FYNNEI. The CDR3 covers 14 residues. V gave up 10 bases and J gave up 0 bases, with 13 bases separating them. The sequencing here drew on blood, taken after dendritic cell vaccination. This TCR came from a human donor with glioblastoma. The genes are TRBV2 and TRBJ2-1; TRBD1 might be the D (6 bases). In DNA form, the CDR3 reads TGTGCCACCCGACAGGAAGCCTCCTACAATGAGCAGTTCTTC. Its translation is CATRQEASYNEQFF.